What follows are 26 T cell receptor beta chains derived from one specimen sequenced in a study of cytomegalovirus exposure and HLA in healthy donors. The PCR used 60 Vbeta and 13 Jbeta primers. The data were produced by immunoSEQ multiplex PCR, yet TCRdb's version contains in-frame clones alone and is incomplete. The profile covers some 150,000 clones, with approximately 79% appearing a single time and over 1.2% taken by the ten largest. The sequenced material came from PBMCs. The source of these receptors is a man aged 55-75 years in good health and CMV-seronegative.

The chain is built from TRBV28 and TRBJ2-7; D is unresolved. The CDR3 has 13 residues. Trimming left V 7 bases short and J 2 bases short, with 12 bases between. The germline gives CDR1 MDHEN, CDR2 SYDVKM. The DNA for the CDR3 is TGTGCCAGCACCCCCCCAGGCCCCTACGAGCAGTACTTC. Translated: CASTPPGPYEQYF. The full variable domain, with the rest looked up from reference TRBV28 and TRBJ2-7, is DVKVTQSSRYLVKRTGEKVFLECVQDMDHENMFWYRQDPGLGLRLIYFSYDVKMKEKGDIPEGYSVSREKKERFSLILESASTNQTSMYLCASTPPGPYEQYFGPGTRLTVT.

This sequence joins TRBV2 and TRBJ2-5, with 9 bases aligning to TRBD1. J lost 5 bases, V lost 6 bases, and 10 bases had no gene match. The CDR3 runs to 15 residues. Germline V gives CDR1 SNHLY, CDR2 FYNNEI. The CDR3 sequence is CASRYRDRVDETQYF. Written as DNA, the CDR3 is TGTGCCAGCAGATACAGGGACAGGGTAGACGAGACCCAGTACTTC.

This sequence joins TRBV4-3 and TRBJ2-5, with D possibly TRBD2 on 6 matching bases. Germline V CDR1 and CDR2: LGHNA, YSLEER. V was cut by 1 base and J by 4 bases, with 13 bases left in between. The CDR3 spans 15 residues. The CDR3 nucleotides are TGCGCCAGCAGCCAAGGGAGGGCCCCACCAGAGACCCAGTACTTC. The encoded protein is CASSQGRAPPETQYF.

V and J are TRBV2 and TRBJ1-2; D is unresolved. This CDR3 contains 11 residues. Germline assignment: CDR1 SNHLY and CDR2 FYNNEI. V was trimmed by 7 bases and J by 2 bases, leaving 5 bases between them. The CDR3 here is CASTGNYGYTF. The CDR3 DNA reads as TGTGCCAGCACGGGAAACTATGGCTACACCTTC.

The chain employs TRBV7-2 and TRBJ2-1; D gene unclear. CDR3 length: 12 amino acids. Trimming removed 4 bases at V and 8 bases at J, with 9 bases between. Germline V gives CDR1 SGHTA, CDR2 FQGNSA. CDR3 loop: CASSYSVYEQFF. DNA for the CDR3: TGTGCCAGCAGCTATAGTGTCTATGAGCAGTTCTTC.

A word on this clone: Other DNA sequences in the same sample also yield this CDR3. This rearrangement joins TRBV27 to TRBJ1-5; no definite D call. Germline assignment: CDR1 MNHEY and CDR2 SMNVEV (reference sequence). The CDR3 is 16 residues long. V lost 2 bases and J lost 2, with 13 bases in between. This CDR3 reads CASSLMGGLGNQPQHF. The CDR3 coding sequence is TGTGCCAGCAGTTTAATGGGAGGGTTGGGCAATCAGCCCCAGCATTTT.

The V call is TRBV27, the J call TRBJ1-1; D call uncertain. The germline V and J ends were trimmed by 3 bases and 3 bases, with 8 bases remaining between them. The V gene's germline CDR1 is MNHEY and CDR2 SMNVEV (reference sequence). The CDR3 runs 13 residues. Here the CDR3 DNA reads TGTGCCAGCAGTTTCAAGCCCGACACTGAAGCTTTCTTT. This gives the protein CASSFKPDTEAFF.

This clone has a single count. This chain links TRBV5-6 with TRBJ1-4; D gene unclear. This CDR3 has 13 amino acids. The V and J ends lost 4 bases and 11 bases respectively, with 15 bases between them. Germline-derived CDR1 and CDR2 are SGHDT and YYEEEE. Here the CDR3 reads CASSPEVRRKLFF. CDR3 DNA sequence: TGTGCCAGCAGCCCGGAGGTCCGGCGGAAACTGTTTTTT.

Points on this clone: Within the sample, other DNA sequences also encode this same CDR3. V usage is TRBV7-2 and J usage is TRBJ2-4, with TRBD1 as a possible D gene (7 bases). The CDR3 is 14 amino acids. Trimming shortened V by 0 bases and J by 8 bases, and 11 bases separated the two germline ends. The V gene's germline CDR1 is SGHTA and CDR2 FQGNSA. The CDR3 reads CASSLARGVDIQYF. CDR3 sequence (DNA): TGTGCCAGCAGCTTAGCCAGGGGGGTTGACATTCAGTACTTC.

This chain uses TRBV6-6 with TRBJ2-1, with 9 bases fitting TRBD2. V shed 6 bases and J 9 bases; nucleotides not matched to a gene: 12. The CDR3 spans 15 residues. Germline CDR1 and CDR2: MNHNY and SVGAGI (reference sequence). CDR3 coding DNA: TGTGCCAGCAGCCGCGGGACTAGCCACGGGGGTGAGCAGTTCTTC. Translating gives CASSRGTSHGGEQFF.

The chain joins TRBV7-2 to TRBJ2-5; 7 bases map to TRBD1. This CDR3 contains 14 residues. J lost 9 bases, V lost 1 base, and 8 bases had no gene match. CDR1 is SGHTA and CDR2 is FQGNSA in the germline V gene. For the CDR3, the DNA is TGTGCCAGCAGCTTAGGGACAGGCCTTCCGGCCCAGTACTTC. This gives the protein CASSLGTGLPAQYF.

The chain combines TRBV12-5 with TRBJ2-5; TRBD2 agrees at 11 bases. Germline CDR1 LGHNT, CDR2 FRNRAP. CDR3 size: 15 residues. Trimming took 6 bases from V and 4 from J; bases not matched to a gene: 7. This chain's CDR3 is CASGLRLAGGETQYF. The CDR3 bases are TGTGCTAGTGGCTTACGTCTAGCGGGAGGAGAGACCCAGTACTTC.

This clone is labeled as medium-sized. The chain employs TRBV11-3 and TRBJ2-2; weak D call: TRBD1 (6 bases). V lost 8 bases and J 6 bases, leaving 13 bases between the germline ends. The germline V gene has CDR1 SGHNT and CDR2 YENEEA. The CDR3 extends over 13 amino acids. The CDR3 reads CASQTGLSGELFF. As DNA, the CDR3 is TGTGCCAGCCAAACAGGGCTTTCCGGGGAGCTGTTTTTT.

V and J are TRBV28 and TRBJ1-1, with 7 bases identical to TRBD1. V lost 6 bases to trimming and J lost 7 bases; unmatched junction nucleotides: 14. Germline assignment: CDR1 MDHEN and CDR2 SYDVKM. CDR3 length equals 15 residues. The CDR3 spells CASRVGGGLWGEAFF. The CDR3 nucleotides are TGTGCCAGCAGGGTAGGGGGCGGTCTCTGGGGTGAAGCTTTCTTT. Based on the CDR3 plus reference TRBV28 and TRBJ1-1, the full variable domain is DVKVTQSSRYLVKRTGEKVFLECVQDMDHENMFWYRQDPGLGLRLIYFSYDVKMKEKGDIPEGYSVSREKKERFSLILESASTNQTSMYLCASRVGGGLWGEAFFGQGTRLTVV.

This rearrangement joins TRBV7-2 to TRBJ1-1; D ambiguous. CDR1 and CDR2 (germline): SGHTA, FQGNSA. V was clipped by 1 base and J by 1 base, with 7 bases between them. The CDR3 length is 14 residues. This chain's CDR3 is CASSLVPGNTEAFF. CDR3 bases: TGTGCCAGCAGCTTAGTTCCGGGGAACACTGAAGCTTTCTTT.

The chain joins TRBV4-3 to TRBJ2-1; a weak D match, TRBD2 (5 bases). The germline V gene has CDR1 LGHNA and CDR2 YSLEER. The germline V and J ends were trimmed by 4 bases and 5 bases, with 21 bases remaining between them. The CDR3 spans 17 residues. The CDR3 region is CASSPFVAGWTNNEQFF. In DNA form, the CDR3 reads TGCGCCAGCAGCCCGTTTGTTGCGGGTTGGACGAACAATGAGCAGTTCTTC.

This chain uses TRBV6-4 with TRBJ2-2; tentatively, D is TRBD2 (6 bases). V shed 3 bases and J shed 5 bases, with 19 bases lying between them. CDR3 length: 17 amino acids. The germline V gene encodes CDR1 MRHNA and CDR2 SNTAGT. Written as DNA, the CDR3 is TGTGCCAGCAGTGAGGGGGGTGCGGGCCTTGGAACCGGGGAGCTGTTTTTT. Protein product: CASSEGGAGLGTGELFF.

The V and J genes are TRBV29-1 and TRBJ2-1; 10 bases agree with TRBD2. The V segment lost 6 bases and the J segment 7 bases; nucleotides outside the gene matches: 12. This CDR3 is built from 15 residues. The V gene's germline CDR1 is SQVTM and CDR2 ANQGSEA. CDR3 coding DNA: TGCAGCGTCGCCGACTTAGCGGGGGGCGGGAATGAGCAGTTCTTC. It encodes CSVADLAGGGNEQFF.

The rearrangement uses TRBV4-1 and TRBJ1-5; 10 bases line up with TRBD1. The CDR3 has 17 residues. Per the germline V gene, CDR1 is MGHRA and CDR2 is YSYEKL. Trimming cost V 4 bases and J 3 bases; bases outside gene matches: 9. The chain's CDR3 is CASSRQTGTGVNQPQHF. CDR3 bases: TGCGCCAGCAGCCGCCAGACCGGGACAGGGGTCAATCAGCCCCAGCATTTT.

The chain combines TRBV5-4 with TRBJ1-1; TRBD1 agrees at 12 bases. CDR1 and CDR2 from the germline V gene are SGHNT and YYREEE (reference sequence). V lost 0 bases, J lost 4 bases, and 7 bases stayed unmatched. The CDR3 consists of 17 residues. CDR3 region: CASSLGGTGGLVTEAFF. For the CDR3, the DNA is TGTGCCAGCAGCTTGGGCGGGACAGGGGGCTTGGTCACTGAAGCTTTCTTT.

The chain links TRBV18 to TRBJ1-1, with D perhaps TRBD1 (5 bases). The CDR3 extends over 17 amino acids. From germline, CDR1 is KGHSH and CDR2 LQKENI. V lost 0 bases and J 1 base, leaving 15 bases between the germline ends. For the CDR3, the DNA is TGTGCCAGCTCACCACCGGGGAGGTATGGGGCGAACACTGAAGCTTTCTTT. This gives the protein CASSPPGRYGANTEAFF.

This clone was seen a single time. The chain uses TRBV19 and TRBJ1-1; TRBD1 is a possible D gene (5 bases). CDR1 LNHDA and CDR2 SQIVND come from the germline V gene (reference sequence). V was cut by 5 bases and J by 1 base, with 8 bases left in between. The CDR3 spans 13 residues. The chain's CDR3 is CASSQRGNTEAFF. DNA of the CDR3: TGTGCCAGTAGTCAAAGGGGGAACACTGAAGCTTTCTTT.

This clone was seen a few times. This chain joins TRBV7-9 and TRBJ2-1; no clear D gene. CDR1 is SEHNR and CDR2 is FQNEAQ in the germline V gene (reference sequence). The CDR3 length is 13 residues. Trimming shortened V by 1 base and J by 5 bases, and 6 bases separated the two germline ends. DNA of the CDR3: TGTGCCAGCAGCTTAGACGTAGACAATGAGCAGTTCTTC. Its translation: CASSLDVDNEQFF.

This clone has only one observation. The chain has TRBV19 and TRBJ2-5; 7 nucleotides align to TRBD1. The germline gives CDR1 LNHDA, CDR2 SQIVND (reference sequence). The CDR3 has 13 residues. The V segment lost 6 bases and the J segment 5 bases; nucleotides outside the gene matches: 6. The CDR3 coding sequence is TGTGCCAGTAGACCCAGGGGGTTGGAGACCCAGTACTTC. As protein: CASRPRGLETQYF.

This clone turned up a few times. V gene TRBV4-2 combines with J gene TRBJ2-7, with 15 bases that match TRBD2. CDR3 size: 16 residues. Germline V CDR1 and CDR2: LGHNA, YNFKEQ. V trimming: 0 bases; J trimming: 4 bases; junction bases outside the gene matches: 1. The CDR3 protein is CASSQDGLAGGYEQYF. Written as DNA, the CDR3 is TGTGCCAGCAGCCAAGATGGACTAGCGGGGGGGTACGAGCAGTACTTC.

The chain carries TRBV15 and TRBJ2-7, with 8 positions matching TRBD2. Looked up from germline, CDR1 is LNHNV and CDR2 is YYDKDF (reference sequence). J gave up 3 bases and V 0 bases, and 4 bases lay outside the gene matches. The CDR3 sequence is 15 residues long. The CDR3 loop is CATSRDPAGVYEQYF. Written as DNA, the CDR3 is TGTGCCACCAGCAGAGACCCAGCGGGGGTCTACGAGCAGTACTTC.